What follows are 21 T cell receptor beta chains derived from one specimen sequenced in a study of cytomegalovirus exposure and HLA in healthy donors. The PCR made use of 60 Vbeta and 13 Jbeta primers. Assay: immunoSEQ multiplex PCR; the TCRdb copy retains only in-frame clones and omits some. The sample carries 120,000 or so clones, under 85% recorded once. Source material: PBMCs. These TCRs come from a human donor in good health.

The V and J genes are TRBV7-6 and TRBJ1-2; D gene ambiguous. Trimming took 3 bases from V and 6 from J, leaving 11 bases between them. Germline CDR1 and CDR2: SGHVS and FNYEAQ. The CDR3 is 13 residues long. The CDR3 DNA reads TGTGCCAGCAGCTTGAGCACTTTCCATGGCTACACCTTC. This gives the protein CASSLSTFHGYTF.

The chain employs TRBV10-2 and TRBJ1-3; D possibly corresponds to TRBD1 (5 bases). The CDR3 consists of 15 residues. The ends were cut back, 5 bases at V and 1 base at J, with 12 bases in the middle. Germline V gene data show CDR1 as WSHSY and CDR2 as SAAADI. The CDR3 nucleotides read TGCGCCAGCAGTCCCTCGGGGGGATCTGGAAACACCATATATTTT. Encoded protein: CASSPSGGSGNTIYF.

V is TRBV5-6 and J is TRBJ1-4, with D maybe TRBD1 (6 bases). Germline CDR1 SGHDT, CDR2 YYEEEE. The CDR3 is 17 amino acids. Trimming stripped 2 bases from V and 0 bases from J, with 14 bases between. The CDR3 coding sequence is TGTGCCAGCAGCTTTATCGAAGGGGGTGCAACTAATGAAAAACTGTTTTTT. Its protein product is CASSFIEGGATNEKLFF.

The rearrangement joins TRBV21-1 to TRBJ1-4; the table assigns TRBD1, which was not confirmed against the DNA. TRBV21-1 is a pseudogene. This CDR3 is 15 amino acids long. The CDR3 sequence is CASSKGLQGYEKLFF. CDR3 in DNA: TGTGCCAGCAGCAAAGGCCTACAGGGCTATGAAAAACTGTTTTTT.

This chain connects TRBV7-8 to TRBJ2-3; 7 nucleotides line up with TRBD1. Germline V CDR1 and CDR2: SGHVS, FQNEAQ. CDR3 size: 16 residues. The junction had 5 bases not matched to a gene; V was cut back by 2 bases and J by 0 bases. CDR3 sequence (DNA): TGTGCCAGCAGCTTACTCGGACAGGTCAGCACAGATACGCAGTATTTT. Its protein product is CASSLLGQVSTDTQYF.

The V call is TRBV27, the J call TRBJ1-2, with TRBD1 matching over 7 bases. CDR3 size: 14 residues. The V gene's germline CDR1 is MNHEY and CDR2 SMNVEV (reference sequence). The V segment lost 4 bases and the J segment 2 bases; nucleotides outside the gene matches: 4. This CDR3 reads CASSWDSVNYGYTF. For the CDR3, the DNA is TGTGCCAGCAGTTGGGACAGCGTAAACTATGGCTACACCTTC.

J is TRBJ2-1 and V is TRBV19; maybe TRBD1 (6 bases). This CDR3 contains 16 residues. CDR1 and CDR2 from the germline V gene are LNHDA and SQIVND (reference sequence). V lost 5 bases and J lost 0, with 14 bases in between. The CDR3 reads CASSSGHPSSYNEQFF. The CDR3 bases are TGTGCCAGTAGTTCGGGACACCCCAGCTCCTACAATGAGCAGTTCTTC.

J is TRBJ1-1 and V is TRBV7-2, with 8 positions matching TRBD1. The V gene's germline CDR1 is SGHTA and CDR2 FQGNSA. CDR3 length: 15 residues. V shed 1 base, J shed 6 bases, and the junction held 7 bases outside the gene matches. CDR3 coding DNA: TGTGCCAGCAGCTTAGTTCCAGGGGGCAGGGCTGAAGCTTTCTTT. Translated, it gives CASSLVPGGRAEAFF.

V is TRBV6-5 and J is TRBJ2-5, with D possibly being TRBD1 (5 bases). CDR3 length: 14 residues. Trimming stripped 0 bases from V and 4 bases from J, with 9 bases between. In germline, CDR1 is MNHEY, CDR2 SVGAGI. The CDR3 nucleotides read TGTGCCAGCAGTTACTCGAACAGGCTAGAGACCCAGTACTTC. It is translated as CASSYSNRLETQYF.

The CDR3 here is CASGGGISGNTIYF. DNA of the CDR3: TGTGCCAGCGGGGGGGGCATCTCTGGAAACACCATATATTTT. The chain employs TRBV6-1 and TRBJ1-3; D may be TRBD1 (6 bases). CDR3 length equals 14 residues. Germline lookup yields CDR1 MNHNS and CDR2 SASEGT. Trimming pared 8 bases from V and 0 bases from J, leaving 11 bases between.

This chain links TRBV18 with TRBJ2-3; tentative D call: TRBD2 (6 bases). Germline assignment: CDR1 KGHSH and CDR2 LQKENI. This CDR3 spans 19 amino acids. The germline V and J ends were trimmed by 0 bases and 2 bases, with 21 bases remaining between them. The CDR3 DNA reads as TGTGCCAGCTCACCACCCCTACACGTGTCGGGACTCAACACAGATACGCAGTATTTT. Protein sequence: CASSPPLHVSGLNTDTQYF.

The chain uses TRBV5-1 and TRBJ2-2, with TRBD2 identical over 10 bases. The ends lost 0 bases at V and 5 bases at J; junction bases unmatched: 4. The germline V gene encodes CDR1 SGHRS and CDR2 YFSETQ. CDR3 length: 16 residues. The CDR3 nucleotides read TGCGCCAGCAGCTTGGCTAGCGGGAGAGGGACCGGGGAGCTGTTTTTT. Its translation: CASSLASGRGTGELFF.

This chain uses TRBV13 with TRBJ2-7, with 10 bases that match TRBD2. J was trimmed by 6 bases and V by 8 bases; bases with no gene match: 16. Looked up from germline, CDR1 is PRHDT and CDR2 is FYEKMQ (reference sequence). This CDR3 is built from 16 residues. The CDR3: CASGLTPGLASGEQYF. CDR3 nucleotide sequence: TGTGCCAGCGGCCTCACGCCGGGACTAGCGTCGGGCGAGCAGTACTTC.

The chain combines TRBV27 with TRBJ2-7, with 8 bases aligning to TRBD1. The CDR3 length is 13 residues. Germline assignment: CDR1 MNHEY and CDR2 SMNVEV (reference sequence). V lost 6 bases and J lost 12; bases outside the gene matches: 13. The CDR3 region is CASRIGPGGGPYF. CDR3 sequence (DNA): TGTGCCAGCAGAATCGGTCCAGGGGGCGGCCCGTACTTC.

This clone was detected only a few times. The V gene is TRBV27, the J gene TRBJ2-1, with 11 positions matching TRBD2. The CDR3 is 16 amino acids. CDR1 and CDR2 from the germline V gene are MNHEY and SMNVEV (reference sequence). V shed 6 bases, J shed 7 bases, and the junction held 11 bases outside the gene matches. In DNA, the CDR3 is TGTGCCAGCAGACCAACTCTAGCGGGAGGTCTAAATGAGCAGTTCTTC. Encoded protein: CASRPTLAGGLNEQFF.

This clone was picked up one time. The rearrangement links TRBV5-1 to TRBJ1-2, with D maybe TRBD1 (5 bases). The CDR3 has 12 amino acids. The germline V gene encodes CDR1 SGHRS and CDR2 YFSETQ. V was clipped by 4 bases and J by 5 bases, with 9 bases between them. DNA for the CDR3: TGCGCCAGCAGCGGGGGGGAGTATGGCTACACCTTC. It codes for CASSGGEYGYTF.

This clone has only a few counts. The chain has TRBV7-9 and TRBJ2-1, with 10 bases matching TRBD2. CDR3 length equals 16 residues. Trimming removed 3 bases from V and 6 bases from J; junction bases left unmatched: 8. Germline V lookup: CDR1 SEHNR, CDR2 FQNEAQ (reference sequence). The CDR3 loop reads CASSFLESGRGNEQFF. CDR3 DNA: TGTGCCAGCAGCTTCCTCGAAAGCGGGAGGGGCAATGAGCAGTTCTTC.

The chain combines TRBV18 with TRBJ2-3; tentative D call: TRBD1 (6 bases). The ends were cut back, 3 bases at V and 0 bases at J, with 13 bases in the middle. CDR1 KGHSH and CDR2 LQKENI come from the germline V gene. The CDR3 extends over 16 amino acids. In DNA form, the CDR3 reads TGTGCCAGCTCACCGCGAACAGGGACGAGCACAGATACGCAGTATTTT. Translated, it gives CASSPRTGTSTDTQYF.

The rearrangement links TRBV7-9 to TRBJ1-4, with D possibly being TRBD1 (5 bases). The CDR3 contains 17 residues. Trimming pared 6 bases from V and 5 bases from J, leaving 22 bases between. Germline values: CDR1 SEHNR, CDR2 FQNEAQ (reference sequence). The CDR3 sequence is CASSLGLGQGINEKLFF. The CDR3 DNA sequence: TGTGCCAGCAGTCTGGGGTTGGGGCAGGGAATCAATGAAAAACTGTTTTTT. The full variable domain, completed using reference TRBV7-9 and TRBJ1-4, is DTGVSQNPRHKITKRGQNVTFRCDPISEHNRLYWYRQTLGQGPEFLTYFQNEAQLEKSRLLSDRFSAERPKGSFSTLEIQRTEQGDSAMYLCASSLGLGQGINEKLFFGSGTQLSVL.

The V gene is TRBV11-2, the J gene TRBJ1-5; D remains ambiguous. In germline, CDR1 is SGHAT, CDR2 FQNNGV. Trimming left V 0 bases short and J 8 bases short, with 11 bases between. The CDR3 has 14 amino acids. The DNA for the CDR3 is TGTGCCAGCAGCTTAGATTCGCGCGTGGAGCCCCAGCATTTT. This encodes CASSLDSRVEPQHF.

The V call is TRBV4-1, the J call TRBJ2-7; 9 positions match TRBD2. The CDR3 is made up of 16 amino acids. Germline CDR1 and CDR2: MGHRA and YSYEKL. The V segment lost 4 bases and the J segment 3 bases; nucleotides outside the gene matches: 10. The CDR3 coding sequence is TGCGCCAGCAGCCCTCCAAGCGGGAGGATCTTCTACGAGCAGTACTTC. It codes for CASSPPSGRIFYEQYF.